The rows below give T cell receptor beta chains drawn from one sample of a study of immune heterogeneity within non-small cell lung tumors. TCRdb itself ran the multiplex PCR reads through MiXCR, one entry per CDR3 protein. The sample contains over 8,000 distinct CDR3 sequences, less than 20% of which appear only once. Material for sequencing was lung tumor tissue. Receptor source: a man aged 40-50 years with non-small cell lung cancer. Each CDR3 is given with its conserved first and last residue.

v_call	cdr3_length	cdr3_aa
TRBV5-6	13	CASSLDRGNIQYF
TRBV10-3	12	CAISVLADTQYF
TRBV25-1	13	CASSRDAMYAQYF
TRBV6-1	16	CASSEPQGLGSSEQYF
TRBV11-2	15	CASSLGDRVVDTQYF
TRBV12-3/TRBV12-4	12	CASSYMEGTQYF
TRBV20-1	16	CSARDQGTVSGNTIYF
TRBV27	14	CASSTGHLGGKQYF
TRBV29-1	14	CSVDSGPWGNEQFF
TRBV7-6	16	CASSFLAGASSYEQYF
TRBV7-3	16	CASSSRTSGLYNEQFF
TRBV19	16	CASSIAATRLNYGYTF
TRBV7-2	13	CASSLEMPYGYTF
TRBV9	15	CASSVVEGAGNTIYF
TRBV7-2	12	CASSLGSGGYTF
TRBV7-9	11	CASSLSRTQYF
TRBV11-2	13	CASSLDLANEQFF
TRBV6-4	11	CASSLPYEQYF
TRBV20-1	14	CSASQQGSPGGGNF
TRBV5-1	15	CASSLGGPHPDTQYF
TRBV28	16	CSSSLSVGGLYSEQFF
TRBV6-1	19	CARSYAPGTPMATNEKLFF
TRBV5-6	14	CASSLETGAYEQYF
TRBV12-3/TRBV12-4	13	CASTPNAGTEAFF
TRBV12-3/TRBV12-4	13	CASKGMGNTEAFF
TRBV20-1	14	CSAREDEATYEQYF
TRBV18	15	CASLRGPQYDNEQFF
TRBV5-5	16	CASSPEGVTGGKEQYF
TRBV29-1	13	CSVAATPNQPQHF
TRBV19	13	CASSEGGQETQYF
TRBV4-3	15	CASSQAGTGGYEQYF
TRBV6-2/TRBV6-3	14	CASNLDRGFKPQHF
TRBV19	13	CASTDANTGELFF
TRBV7-8	14	CASSFGPQGLEQYF
TRBV2	12	CASRGYRNEQFF
TRBV6-1	16	CASSTLLAGGINEQFF
TRBV28	14	CASSVSVVNYGYTF
TRBV4-1	20	CASSQATGRGWGLAASGQFF
TRBV11-2	12	CASSVIGGEQFF
TRBV7-3	15	CASRPYGTANTEAFF
TRBV28	13	CASSTSRTYEQYF
TRBV6-1	15	CASPLGPGRGYEQYF
TRBV4-1	17	CANSQQVPGKFNQPQHF
TRBV2	13	CASIGTQYYGYTF
TRBV5-1	12	CASSLPGQGRYF
TRBV7-8	17	CASSLRPRLAVYDFQYF
TRBV6-1	14	CASRETTASYEQYF
TRBV29-1	17	CSVEGTGVPSSYNEQFF
TRBV6-1	13	CASSYARAGELFF
TRBV7-3	15	CASSLGIADYNEQFF
TRBV10-2	12	CASRGTLYGYTF
TRBV11-2	12	CVGGGDTGELFF
TRBV2	20	CASRIPGSGNLLRGTGELFF
TRBV5-1	11	CASSLDYEQYF